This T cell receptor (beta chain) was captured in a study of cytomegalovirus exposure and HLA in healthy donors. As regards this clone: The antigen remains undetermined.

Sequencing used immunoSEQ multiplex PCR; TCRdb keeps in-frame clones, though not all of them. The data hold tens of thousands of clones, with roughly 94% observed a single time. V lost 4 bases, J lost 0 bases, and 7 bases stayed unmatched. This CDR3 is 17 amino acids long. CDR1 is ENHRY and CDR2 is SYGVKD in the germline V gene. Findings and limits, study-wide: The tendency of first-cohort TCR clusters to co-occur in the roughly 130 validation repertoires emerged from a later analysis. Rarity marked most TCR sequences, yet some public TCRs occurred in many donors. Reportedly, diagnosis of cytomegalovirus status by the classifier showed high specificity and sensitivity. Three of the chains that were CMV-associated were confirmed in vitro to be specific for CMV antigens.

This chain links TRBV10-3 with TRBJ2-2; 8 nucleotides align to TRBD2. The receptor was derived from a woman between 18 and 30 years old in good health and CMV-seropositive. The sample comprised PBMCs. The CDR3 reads CAISGKPGGTNTGELFF. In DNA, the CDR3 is TGTGCCATCAGTGGGAAGCCGGGGGGGACGAACACCGGGGAGCTGTTTTTT.